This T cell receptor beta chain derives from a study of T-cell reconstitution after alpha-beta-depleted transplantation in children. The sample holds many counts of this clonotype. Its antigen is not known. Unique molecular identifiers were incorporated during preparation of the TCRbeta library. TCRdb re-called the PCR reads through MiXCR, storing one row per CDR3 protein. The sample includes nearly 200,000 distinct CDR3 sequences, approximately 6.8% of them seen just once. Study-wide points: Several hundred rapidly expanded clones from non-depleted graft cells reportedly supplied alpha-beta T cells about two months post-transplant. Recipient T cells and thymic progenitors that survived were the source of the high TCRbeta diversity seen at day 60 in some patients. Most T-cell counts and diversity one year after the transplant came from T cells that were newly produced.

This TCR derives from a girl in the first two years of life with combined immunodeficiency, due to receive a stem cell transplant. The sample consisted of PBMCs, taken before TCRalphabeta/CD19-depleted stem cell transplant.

Here the CDR3 reads CASSLSGSRMSKYF. The CDR3 nucleotides are TGCGCCAGCAGCTTGTCAGGGAGCCGGATGAGCAAATACTTC. The rearrangement links TRBV5-1 to TRBJ2-7; the D gene could be TRBD1 or TRBD2 (5 bases each). V was trimmed by 1 base and J by 13 bases, leaving 21 bases between them. Looked up from germline, CDR1 is SGHRS and CDR2 is YFSETQ. This CDR3 comprises 14 residues.